This entry lists 27 T cell receptor beta chains sequenced from one sample in a study of response to subunit inactivated influenza vaccine. Via MiXCR, TCRdb re-called the RT-PCR reads, giving one row per CDR3 protein. Among 650,000 to 800,000 distinct CDR3 sequences, about 18% were seen once, and the ten largest hold approximately 11%. This specimen was PBMCs from blood, taken 4 to 6 days after vaccination. The source is a man between 50 and 59 years old who received an inactivated influenza vaccine.

Ten or more counts support this clonotype. This chain uses TRBV7-2 with TRBJ2-2; 7 positions match TRBD2. The CDR3 consists of 14 residues. V shed 3 bases and J 7 bases; nucleotides not matched to a gene: 5. The germline V gene has CDR1 SGHTA and CDR2 FQGNSA. The CDR3 DNA reads TGTGCCAGCAGCTTGGGACTAATCGGCGGGGAGCTGTTTTTT. Amino acid sequence: CASSLGLIGGELFF.

There are a few counts of this clonotype. The chain combines TRBV20-1 with TRBJ2-1; a possible D gene is TRBD2 (6 bases). Between the trimmed V and J ends, which lost 5 bases and 1 base, there was a span of 12 bases. This CDR3 is 14 amino acids long. The germline gives CDR1 DFQATT, CDR2 SNEGSKA (reference sequence). The CDR3 bases are TGCAGTGCTGGGGGGTCAGGGTCCTACAATGAGCAGTTCTTC. Protein product: CSAGGSGSYNEQFF.

V and J are TRBV12-3 or TRBV12-4 and TRBJ2-2; 9 bases line up with TRBD1. The CDR3 has 16 amino acids. V lost 3 bases, J lost 2 bases, and 4 bases stayed unmatched. CDR3 coding DNA: TGTGCCAGCAGTTTGAGGACAGGGGATAACACCGGGGAGCTGTTTTTT. It encodes CASSLRTGDNTGELFF.

J is TRBJ2-1 and V is TRBV6-2 or TRBV6-3; unclear D gene. V was cut by 2 bases and J by 10 bases, with 12 bases left in between. Germline CDR1 reads MNHEY; CDR2 reads SVGEGT. The CDR3 runs to 13 residues. The CDR3 DNA reads as TGTGCCAGCAGTTACGGGCCACTTTTAGAGCAGTTCTTC. Its protein is CASSYGPLLEQFF.

The table lists this clonotype with many counts. The chain employs TRBV24-1 and TRBJ2-7; D may be TRBD1 (6 bases). Trimming took 4 bases from V and 6 from J, leaving 12 bases between them. The V gene's germline CDR1 is KGHDR and CDR2 SFDVKD. The CDR3 covers 13 residues. CDR3: CATSEPQGREQYF. The CDR3 DNA reads as TGTGCCACCAGTGAGCCACAGGGACGCGAGCAGTACTTC.

The chain combines TRBV4-1 with TRBJ2-7; D assignment may be TRBD1 or TRBD2 (5 bases each). V lost 1 base, J lost 2 bases, and 18 bases lay in between. Germline-derived CDR1 and CDR2 are MGHRA and YSYEKL. The CDR3 totals 17 residues. CDR3 amino acids: CASSQGSFGATTYEQYF. The CDR3 DNA reads TGCGCCAGCAGCCAAGGGTCATTCGGGGCAACTACCTACGAGCAGTACTTC.

The chain couples TRBV18 to TRBJ2-5; 8 bases are shared with TRBD1. The CDR3 extends over 15 amino acids. The germline CDR1 and CDR2 sequences are KGHSH and LQKENI. J was trimmed by 5 bases and V by 0 bases; bases with no gene match: 5. In DNA, the CDR3 is TGTGCCAGCTCACCACCGTCGAGACAGGGGGAGACCCAGTACTTC. Translating gives CASSPPSRQGETQYF. Using reference TRBV18 and TRBJ2-5 for the parts outside the CDR3, the full variable domain is NAGVMQNPRHLVRRRGQEARLRCSPMKGHSHVYWYRQLPEEGLKFMVYLQKENIIDESGMPKERFSAEFPKEGPSILRIQQVVRGDSAAYFCASSPPSRQGETQYFGPGTRLLVL.

The J gene is TRBJ2-6, the V gene TRBV28; 8 nucleotides line up with TRBD1. V trimming: 2 bases; J trimming: 2 bases; junction bases outside the gene matches: 8. Germline-derived CDR1 and CDR2 are MDHEN and SYDVKM. The CDR3 is 18 amino acids. CDR3 region: CASSLTRTGRPGANVLTF. DNA of the CDR3: TGTGCCAGCAGTTTAACCCGGACAGGGAGGCCTGGGGCCAACGTCCTGACTTTC.

This clonotype appeared a few times. The rearrangement joins TRBV6-1 to TRBJ1-1; D not certain. CDR1 is MNHNS, CDR2 SASEGT, per germline. This CDR3 is 13 amino acids long. Trimming left V 7 bases short and J 5 bases short, with 14 bases between. CDR3 sequence (DNA): TGTGCCAGCACCCGGAGGGAGAGAACTGAAGCTTTCTTT. Protein: CASTRRERTEAFF.

J is TRBJ2-2 and V is TRBV7-2, with D possibly being TRBD2 (6 bases). V shed 2 bases and J shed 4 bases, with 14 bases lying between them. The CDR3 loop spans 16 amino acids. Germline V gives CDR1 SGHTA, CDR2 FQGNSA. For the CDR3, the DNA is TGTGCCAGCAGCTTACAAGGGGCCGGGGGCACCGGGGAGCTGTTTTTT. Protein product: CASSLQGAGGTGELFF.

The chain is built from TRBV10-3 and TRBJ2-7; 7 bases are shared with TRBD1. This CDR3 spans 15 amino acids. V dropped 0 bases and J dropped 4; count of bases not matched to a gene: 6. Germline V gives CDR1 ENHRY, CDR2 SYGVKD. In DNA, the CDR3 is TGTGCCATCAGTGAGTCGAAGGGGGCTAAATACGAGCAGTACTTC. This sequence encodes CAISESKGAKYEQYF.

The V gene is TRBV12-3 or TRBV12-4, the J gene TRBJ2-7, with D perhaps matching TRBD2 (5 bases). Trimming removed 6 bases from V and 1 base from J, with 13 bases in between. The CDR3 loop spans 14 amino acids. CDR3 loop: CASSREGGSYEQYF. The CDR3 nucleotides read TGTGCCAGCAGCAGAGAGGGCGGATCCTACGAGCAGTACTTC.

J is TRBJ1-1 and V is TRBV12-3 or TRBV12-4; 9 bases map to TRBD1. This CDR3 has 13 amino acids. V was clipped by 3 bases and J by 9 bases; unmatched bases: 5. As DNA, the CDR3 is TGTGCCAGCAGTTTGGGGGGACAGGGAAAAGCTTTCTTT. Its translation: CASSLGGQGKAFF.

In its sample, this clonotype was seen once. This sequence joins TRBV7-9 and TRBJ2-4; D is perhaps TRBD1 or TRBD2 (5 bases each). Trimming took off 2 bases at V and 3 bases at J, with 17 bases between the two ends. From germline, CDR1 is SEHNR and CDR2 FQNEAQ (reference sequence). The CDR3 is 17 amino acids. As DNA, the CDR3 is TGTGCCAGCAGCTTAATAGAGGGGAGTAAGGACAAAAACATTCAGTACTTC. Its translation is CASSLIEGSKDKNIQYF.

This clonotype came up a few times. J is TRBJ2-7 and V is TRBV7-2; tentative D call: TRBD2 (6 bases). Per the germline V gene, CDR1 is SGHTA and CDR2 is FQGNSA. Trimming left V 2 bases short and J 6 bases short, with 17 bases between. The CDR3 extends over 15 amino acids. CDR3 bases: TGTGCCAGCAGCTTACGGAGGGGAGACGCCTCCGAGCAGTACTTC. Protein sequence: CASSLRRGDASEQYF. The variable domain in full, completed from reference TRBV7-2 and TRBJ2-7, reads GAGVSQSPSNKVTEKGKDVELRCDPISGHTALYWYRQSLGQGLEFLIYFQGNSAPDKSGLPSDRFSAERTGGSVSTLTIQRTQQEDSAVYLCASSLRRGDASEQYFGPGTRLTVT.

The chain is built from TRBV29-1 and TRBJ1-1, with D possibly being TRBD1 (6 bases). The CDR3 length is 13 residues. V was cut by 4 bases and J by 6 bases, with 15 bases left in between. Germline CDR1 reads SQVTM; CDR2 reads ANQGSEA. The CDR3 DNA sequence: TGCAGCGTTGGTCGTAACAGGGACGCTGAAGCTTTCTTT. Translating gives CSVGRNRDAEAFF.

This clonotype was recorded a few times. The rearrangement links TRBV4-2 to TRBJ2-7; 10 nucleotides match TRBD2. CDR1 and CDR2 (germline): LGHNA, YNFKEQ. The CDR3 contains 21 residues. Trimming removed 0 bases from V and 2 bases from J; junction bases left unmatched: 19. In nucleotides, the CDR3 is TGTGCCAGCAGCCAAGATGCCCGATCTAGCGGGAGAGCAGTGGTCGCCTACGAGCAGTACTTC. Amino acids: CASSQDARSSGRAVVAYEQYF.

This clonotype was found a few times. The J gene is TRBJ2-1, the V gene TRBV6-5; D gene uncertain. V lost 0 bases to trimming and J lost 1 base, with 7 bases between them. Germline V gives CDR1 MNHEY, CDR2 SVGAGI. The length of the CDR3 is 15 residues. The CDR3 region is CASSYSRDSYNEQFF. The CDR3 DNA reads as TGTGCCAGCAGTTACTCGCGAGATTCCTACAATGAGCAGTTCTTC.

This clonotype was counted many times. Here the CDR3 DNA reads TGTGCCAGCAGTCCCCGGGACGGAGCCTACGAGCAGTACTTC. This sequence encodes CASSPRDGAYEQYF. The V call is TRBV18, the J call TRBJ2-7; D assignment may be TRBD1 or TRBD2 (5 bases each). CDR3 size: 14 residues. V was shortened by 8 bases and J by 2 bases, with 16 bases between the two germline ends. The germline V gene has CDR1 KGHSH and CDR2 LQKENI.

This clonotype turned up a few times. The chain has TRBV4-3 and TRBJ1-2; D remains ambiguous. There are 15 residues in the CDR3. Germline CDR1 LGHNA, CDR2 YSLEER. The V end lost 0 bases, the J end lost 1 base, and 9 bases lay between the germline ends. For the CDR3, the DNA is TGCGCCAGCAGCCAAGATCTGGAGGTTAACTATGGCTACACCTTC. Translation gives CASSQDLEVNYGYTF.

The J gene is TRBJ2-1, the V gene TRBV7-3, with 8 positions matching TRBD2. Germline CDR1 SGHTA, CDR2 FQGTGA. There are 16 residues in the CDR3. J gave up 7 bases and V 2 bases, and 10 bases lay outside the gene matches. The CDR3 DNA is TGTGCCAGCAGCTTAGACGGGACTAGTGGGATGAATGAGCAGTTCTTC. Translated: CASSLDGTSGMNEQFF.

The V and J genes are TRBV11-2 and TRBJ2-1, with D tentatively TRBD1 (5 bases). Germline V gene lookup returns CDR1 SGHAT and CDR2 FQNNGV. This CDR3 is 18 amino acids long. V shed 4 bases and J shed 2 bases, with 21 bases lying between them. CDR3 protein: CASSSPHLGAGPYNEQFF. CDR3 coding DNA: TGTGCCAGCAGCTCACCACATTTAGGGGCAGGGCCCTACAATGAGCAGTTCTTC.

V gene TRBV12-3 or TRBV12-4 combines with J gene TRBJ1-6; D not resolved. This CDR3 has 12 amino acids. V lost 7 bases and J lost 13, with 14 bases in between. This CDR3 is CASTQEGSPLHF. CDR3 nucleotides: TGTGCCAGCACCCAAGAGGGCTCGCCCCTCCACTTT.

In its sample, this clonotype was seen a few times. V gene TRBV20-1 combines with J gene TRBJ2-1; weak D call: TRBD1 (5 bases). CDR1 is DFQATT, CDR2 SNEGSKA, per germline (reference sequence). V lost 6 bases and J 0 bases, leaving 24 bases between the germline ends. The CDR3 is 18 amino acids. The chain's CDR3 is CSANTATGDFSSYNEQFF. The CDR3 coding sequence is TGCAGTGCAAACACTGCTACAGGAGATTTTAGCTCCTACAATGAGCAGTTCTTC.

This clonotype was counted at least ten times. The CDR3 DNA sequence: TGCAGCGCCGAGGGTGCGGAGGGGAAGACAGATACGCAGTATTTT. Its translation: CSAEGAEGKTDTQYF. The rearrangement uses TRBV29-1 and TRBJ2-3, with TRBD2 as a possible D gene (6 bases). V lost 7 bases and J lost 3, with 20 bases in between. Germline V CDR1 and CDR2: SQVTM, ANQGSEA. The CDR3 sequence is 15 residues long.

This clonotype has more than one count but fewer than ten. The chain recombines TRBV7-9 with TRBJ2-3; 9 bases line up with TRBD2. Germline CDR1 SEHNR, CDR2 FQNEAQ (reference sequence). After removal of 5 bases from V and 2 bases from J, the junction contained 5 bases not matched to a gene. This CDR3 has 15 residues. The CDR3 nucleotides read TGTGCCAGCAGCCCGCGGGGGGGCACCACAGATACGCAGTATTTT. It encodes CASSPRGGTTDTQYF.

The chain couples TRBV20-1 to TRBJ2-5, with 7 nucleotides matching TRBD1. This CDR3 has 14 residues. V was clipped by 6 bases and J by 2 bases; unmatched bases: 9. CDR1 is DFQATT, CDR2 SNEGSKA, per germline (reference sequence). CDR3 protein: CSAPGQKFQETQYF. The DNA for the CDR3 is TGCAGTGCCCCGGGACAGAAATTTCAAGAGACCCAGTACTTC.